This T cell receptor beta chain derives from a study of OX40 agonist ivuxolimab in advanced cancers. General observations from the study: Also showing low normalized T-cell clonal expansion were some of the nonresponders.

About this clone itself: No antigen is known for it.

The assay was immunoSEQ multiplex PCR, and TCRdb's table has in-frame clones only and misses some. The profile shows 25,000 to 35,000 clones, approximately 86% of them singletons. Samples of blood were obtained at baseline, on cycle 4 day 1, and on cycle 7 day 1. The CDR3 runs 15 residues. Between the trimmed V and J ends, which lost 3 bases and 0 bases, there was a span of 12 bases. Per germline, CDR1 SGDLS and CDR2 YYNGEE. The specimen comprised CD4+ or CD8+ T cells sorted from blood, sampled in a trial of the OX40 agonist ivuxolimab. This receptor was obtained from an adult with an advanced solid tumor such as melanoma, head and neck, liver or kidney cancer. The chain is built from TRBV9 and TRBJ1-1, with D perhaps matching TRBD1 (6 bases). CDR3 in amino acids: CASSEGQRLNTEAFF. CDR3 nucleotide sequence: TGTGCCAGCAGCGAAGGACAGAGACTGAACACTGAAGCTTTCTTT.